This TCR beta chain derives from a study of beta chain features in type 1 diabetes. This clone has a handful of counts. Expressed TCRB transcripts were sequenced after all isolated RNA was converted to cDNA. Sequenced by immunoSEQ multiplex PCR; TCRdb stores in-frame clones only, minus some. The sample has roughly 140,000 clones, about 8.1% seen once; the top ten hold approximately 0.69%. CDR1 and CDR2 from the germline V gene are SGHTA and FQGNSA. Germline trimming cut 1 base from V and 1 base from J; bases unmatched to any gene: 9. The CDR3 has 18 residues. Each donor gave one heparinised blood draw averaging around 120 mL.

This TCR was recovered from a man between 18 and 35 years old in good health. The rearrangement links TRBV7-2 to TRBJ2-3; 9 bases match TRBD2. The sample was central memory CD4+ T cells from blood. CDR3 loop: CASSLEGLAGYRTDTQYF. CDR3 coding DNA: TGTGCCAGCAGCTTAGAGGGGCTAGCGGGGTATCGCACAGATACGCAGTATTTT.